This T cell receptor (beta chain) emerged from a study of human T cells and chemical hapten exposure. Overall study: There were per-sample TCR yield variations, arising mainly from small pooled library volume differences.

Time point meaning: healthy volunteer bleed at 2 weeks. It was unfractionated whole blood from which total RNA was extracted. Each cDNA molecule in the library carried unique molecular identifiers. In the original workflow: With a range of roughly 23,224 to 690,600, the median per sample was about 92,000 TCRs. TCRdb redid the calling of the RACE reads with MiXCR, one entry per CDR3 protein. The V and J calls, along with clone size, are taken from TCRdb and not from the paper's own processing. Among about 45,000 distinct CDR3 sequences, roughly 4.2% were seen once, and the ten largest hold less than 6%. CDR1 is MGHRA and CDR2 is YSYEKL in the germline V gene. This CDR3 has 15 residues. The ends lost 0 bases at V and 4 bases at J; junction bases unmatched: 5.

Sample: whole blood. J is TRBJ1-1 and V is TRBV4-1; 7 bases are shared with TRBD1. This TCR was sampled from a human donor in good health. Some clones in this sample may be carry-over from other donors' samples. The CDR3 DNA is TGCGCCAGCAGCCAAGATTGGCAGGGGGGCACTGAAGCTTTCTTT. It is translated as CASSQDWQGGTEAFF.